These 18 T cell receptor beta chains were all obtained from the same sample, sequenced in a study of cytomegalovirus exposure and HLA in healthy donors. The repertoire was sequenced with immunoSEQ multiplex PCR; TCRdb's copy has only in-frame clones and lacks some. This sample has more than 85,000 clones, with approximately 93% found just once. Sequenced material: PBMCs. The receptors stem from a woman aged 25 to 45 in good health and CMV-seropositive.

The V call is TRBV5-8, the J call TRBJ2-1; TRBD2 aligns across 9 bases. Germline assignment: CDR1 SGHTS and CDR2 YDEGEE. The CDR3 runs 15 residues. Trimming cost V 2 bases and J 5 bases; bases outside gene matches: 5. The CDR3 reads CASSLLASGNNEQFF. The CDR3 nucleotides are TGTGCCAGCAGCTTATTGGCTAGCGGGAACAATGAGCAGTTCTTC. Complete variable domain (other parts from reference TRBV5-8 and TRBJ2-1): EAGVTQSPTHLIKTRGQQATLRCSPISGHTSVYWYQQALGLGLQFLLWYDEGEERNRGNFPPRFSGRQFPNYSSELNVNALELEDSALYLCASSLLASGNNEQFFGPGTRLTVL.

In this sample, this clone turned up once. V usage is TRBV7-2 and J usage is TRBJ2-2, with TRBD1 as a possible D gene (5 bases). CDR3 length: 16 residues. The germline V and J ends were trimmed by 2 bases and 4 bases, with 14 bases remaining between them. In germline, CDR1 is SGHTA, CDR2 FQGNSA. CDR3 sequence (DNA): TGTGCCAGCAGCTTATTAGACAGACTGATCACCGGGGAGCTGTTTTTT. This encodes CASSLLDRLITGELFF.

The chain recombines TRBV11-3 with TRBJ2-1, with 7 bases matching TRBD2. With V trimmed by 5 bases and J by 5 bases, 18 bases remained unmatched. CDR1 and CDR2 from the germline V gene are SGHNT and YENEEA. The CDR3 extends over 18 amino acids. The CDR3 DNA reads TGTGCCAGCAGCCCAGGACATTTGGCGGGAGCTTTACACAATGAGCAGTTCTTC. Protein product: CASSPGHLAGALHNEQFF. Looking up the rest from reference TRBV11-3 and TRBJ2-1 gives the full variable domain: EAGVVQSPRYKIIEKKQPVAFWCNPISGHNTLYWYLQNLGQGPELLIRYENEEAVDDSQLPKDRFSAERLKGVDSTLKIQPAELGDSAVYLCASSPGHLAGALHNEQFFGPGTRLTVL.

The V and J genes are TRBV5-1 and TRBJ1-4; D not resolved. V was shortened by 0 bases and J by 7 bases, with 10 bases between the two germline ends. Germline V gene data show CDR1 as SGHRS and CDR2 as YFSETQ. The CDR3 runs 14 residues. CDR3 sequence (DNA): TGCGCCAGCAGCTTGGCTGCGATTCCTGAAAAACTGTTTTTT. Its translation: CASSLAAIPEKLFF.

The chain carries TRBV2 and TRBJ2-3; TRBD2 matches 9 bases. Germline trimming cut 9 bases from V and 4 bases from J; bases unmatched to any gene: 8. Germline values: CDR1 SNHLY, CDR2 FYNNEI. The CDR3 is 14 residues long. The CDR3 DNA is TGTGCCAGTGGCTCCCTAGCGGGACCAGATACGCAGTATTTT. It codes for CASGSLAGPDTQYF.

V usage is TRBV7-2 and J usage is TRBJ2-1, with 9 bases identical to TRBD2. The J segment lost 4 bases and the V segment lost 4 bases, leaving 5 bases of the junction unmatched. Germline V gene data show CDR1 as SGHTA and CDR2 as FQGNSA. The CDR3 covers 15 residues. CDR3 DNA sequence: TGTGCCAGCAGCTCGGGAGGACTAGCGTACAATGAGCAGTTCTTC. Amino acid sequence: CASSSGGLAYNEQFF.

The chain couples TRBV28 to TRBJ1-3; D remains ambiguous. Trimming pared 2 bases from V and 0 bases from J, leaving 5 bases between. The CDR3 consists of 14 residues. Per germline, CDR1 MDHEN and CDR2 SYDVKM. CDR3 bases: TGTGCCAGCAGTTTACCGAGCTCTGGAAACACCATATATTTT. This gives the protein CASSLPSSGNTIYF. Supplemented by reference TRBV28 and TRBJ1-3, the full variable domain reads DVKVTQSSRYLVKRTGEKVFLECVQDMDHENMFWYRQDPGLGLRLIYFSYDVKMKEKGDIPEGYSVSREKKERFSLILESASTNQTSMYLCASSLPSSGNTIYFGEGSWLTVV.

This clone was detected only a few times. This sequence joins TRBV6-6 and TRBJ2-5; 9 positions match TRBD1. Germline CDR1 is MNHNY and CDR2 is SVGAGI (reference sequence). The CDR3 is 16 residues long. Germline trimming cut 5 bases from V and 4 bases from J; bases unmatched to any gene: 11. The CDR3 here is CASSPTGGVRGETQYF. The CDR3 DNA follows: TGTGCCAGCAGTCCAACAGGGGGCGTGCGGGGAGAGACCCAGTACTTC.

The chain carries TRBV4-1 and TRBJ2-1; no reliable D call. The CDR3 is made up of 15 amino acids. From germline, CDR1 is MGHRA and CDR2 YSYEKL. Trimming took 0 bases from V and 4 from J, leaving 10 bases between them. The CDR3, as DNA: TGCGCCAGCAGCCAAGAGTCGCAGACTTACAATGAGCAGTTCTTC. It is translated as CASSQESQTYNEQFF.

V is TRBV7-9 and J is TRBJ2-1; no firm D call. Trimming took off 1 base at V and 2 bases at J, with 9 bases between the two ends. This CDR3 is built from 15 residues. Germline loops: CDR1 SEHNR, CDR2 FQNEAQ (reference sequence). CDR3 DNA sequence: TGTGCCAGCAGCTTAGGCCAGAACCCCTACAATGAGCAGTTCTTC. Residues: CASSLGQNPYNEQFF. Full variable domain (missing parts from reference TRBV7-9 and TRBJ2-1): DTGVSQNPRHKITKRGQNVTFRCDPISEHNRLYWYRQTLGQGPEFLTYFQNEAQLEKSRLLSDRFSAERPKGSFSTLEIQRTEQGDSAMYLCASSLGQNPYNEQFFGPGTRLTVL.

The V gene is TRBV2, the J gene TRBJ2-1; D call uncertain. The CDR3 sequence is 13 residues long. Deletions cut 7 bases from V and 9 bases from J, with 16 bases between. Germline values: CDR1 SNHLY, CDR2 FYNNEI. The CDR3 nucleotides read TGTGCCAGCACCCCGGATAGCTTCGTTGAGCAGTTCTTC. Protein sequence: CASTPDSFVEQFF.

On this clone: At one of its ends the junction is not consistent with the germline gene, which may arise from a read error. The genes are TRBV7-9 and TRBJ2-3, with D unresolved. The CDR3 covers 13 residues. Germline loops: CDR1 SEHNR, CDR2 FQNEAQ (reference sequence). The CDR3 protein is CVSSTSGTDTQYF. CDR3 bases: TGTGTCAGCAGCACCAGTGGCACAGATACGCAGTATTTT.

A single count supports this clone. The rearrangement links TRBV27 to TRBJ2-7; 11 nucleotides match TRBD1. The germline V gene has CDR1 MNHEY and CDR2 SMNVEV (reference sequence). This CDR3 is built from 14 residues. With 2 bases clipped from V and 7 bases from J, the junction kept 4 bases outside the gene matches. The CDR3 DNA sequence: TGTGCCAGCAGTTTAGGACAGGGGGCTGGAGAGCAGTACTTC. It codes for CASSLGQGAGEQYF.

This chain joins TRBV5-4 and TRBJ2-1; 11 bases match TRBD2. Germline-derived CDR1 and CDR2 are SGHNT and YYREEE (reference sequence). V was clipped by 4 bases and J by 5 bases; unmatched bases: 5. This CDR3 spans 15 amino acids. The CDR3 reads CASSLGLAVNNEQFF. In DNA form, the CDR3 reads TGTGCCAGCAGCCTGGGACTAGCGGTTAACAATGAGCAGTTCTTC.

J is TRBJ1-1 and V is TRBV7-6, with unresolved D. The V and J ends lost 0 bases and 4 bases respectively, with 18 bases between them. The CDR3 is made up of 17 amino acids. Germline V lookup: CDR1 SGHVS, CDR2 FNYEAQ. CDR3 region: CASSLAGSAGRGTEAFF. In DNA form, the CDR3 reads TGTGCCAGCAGCTTAGCGGGGTCGGCGGGTCGAGGCACTGAAGCTTTCTTT.

The chain is built from TRBV28 and TRBJ1-3, with D maybe TRBD1 (5 bases). The germline V gene has CDR1 MDHEN and CDR2 SYDVKM. This CDR3 spans 15 amino acids. The V and J ends lost 4 bases and 0 bases respectively, with 10 bases between them. CDR3: CASSSTVSSGNTIYF. The CDR3 DNA follows: TGTGCCAGCAGTTCGACAGTTAGCTCTGGAAACACCATATATTTT.

The chain couples TRBV11-2 to TRBJ1-1; D call uncertain. The CDR3 has 14 residues. Trimming took 5 bases from V and 1 from J, leaving 11 bases between them. Germline V CDR1 and CDR2: SGHAT, FQNNGV. CDR3 residues: CASSPLVRNTEAFF. As DNA, the CDR3 is TGTGCCAGCAGCCCCCTTGTCAGGAACACTGAAGCTTTCTTT.

The V call is TRBV28, the J call TRBJ1-2; the match to TRBD1 covers 10 bases. The CDR3 has 15 residues. The V and J ends lost 5 bases and 2 bases, in that order; junction bases with no gene match: 5. Germline V gene sequence: CDR1 MDHEN, CDR2 SYDVKM. This CDR3 is CASSDRGQGNYGYTF. DNA of the CDR3: TGTGCCAGCAGTGACAGGGGGCAGGGGAACTATGGCTACACCTTC.